This entry features one T cell receptor (beta chain) sequence. Antigen specificity is unknown. The record originates from a study of persistence of HIV-infected CD4 T cells. Lysates of CMV-infected fibroblasts at approximately 10 ug/mL stimulated these cells. CD40L-negative CD69-negative CD45RO-high memory CD4+ T cells were sorted as populations depleted of antigen-responding cells. This was the immunoSEQ version 4 assay in survey mode. TCRdb's table, derived via immunoSEQ multiplex PCR, lists solely in-frame clones and lacks some. The repertoire holds around 48,000 clones, with around 75% as singletons. The TCR comes from an adult man with HIV who was CMV-seropositive. This specimen was CD4+ T cells sorted from PBMCs after roughly 17-hour stimulation, taken from a patient who received antiretroviral therapy.

Written as DNA, the CDR3 is TGTGCCAGCAGTCGCTCAGGGCGAGGCACTGAAGCTTTCTTT. Protein product: CASSRSGRGTEAFF. This chain joins TRBV6-5 and TRBJ1-1; weak D call: TRBD1 (5 bases). With 5 bases removed from V and 4 bases from J, the gap between germline ends came to 14 bases. Germline V gene data show CDR1 as MNHEY and CDR2 as SVGAGI. The CDR3 runs to 14 residues.